One and the same sample provided the 26 T cell receptor beta chains below, sequenced in a study of cytomegalovirus exposure and HLA in healthy donors. Sequencing was performed with immunoSEQ multiplex PCR; in TCRdb, only in-frame clones are kept and a portion is missing. Of 200,000 to 250,000 clones in the sample, roughly 87% were seen once. The sequenced sample consisted of PBMCs. Receptor source: a man in his late teens or twenties in good health and CMV-seropositive.

The chain recombines TRBV6-5 with TRBJ2-7; 11 positions agree with TRBD2. The CDR3 has 14 amino acids. Germline loops: CDR1 MNHEY, CDR2 SVGAGI. V was clipped by 4 bases and J by 9 bases; unmatched bases: 8. The DNA for the CDR3 is TGTGCCAGCAGTTCTACTTCGACTAGCGGGACGCAGTACTTC. Encoded protein: CASSSTSTSGTQYF.

The chain joins TRBV4-1 to TRBJ1-2; 10 nucleotides match TRBD1. In germline, CDR1 is MGHRA, CDR2 YSYEKL. Unmatched junction bases numbered 5, after V lost 0 bases and J lost 7 bases. The CDR3 extends over 15 amino acids. The CDR3 nucleotides read TGCGCCAGCAGCCAAGAAGACAGGGGGCGTTTTGGCTACACCTTC. Amino acid sequence: CASSQEDRGRFGYTF.

This rearrangement joins TRBV5-1 to TRBJ1-4; 8 bases map to TRBD1. The CDR3 has 16 residues. The germline gives CDR1 SGHRS, CDR2 YFSETQ. V trimming: 1 base; J trimming: 7 bases; junction bases outside the gene matches: 9. The CDR3 nucleotides are TGCGCCAGCAGCTTGAATCCCAGGGGGCTTAGTGAAAAACTGTTTTTT. Protein: CASSLNPRGLSEKLFF.

This chain links TRBV4-3 with TRBJ1-5, with 8 nucleotides matching TRBD1. Germline values: CDR1 LGHNA, CDR2 YSLEER. With V trimmed by 1 base and J by 1 base, 9 bases remained unmatched. The CDR3 length is 18 residues. CDR3 sequence reads: CASSQVLGTGLSNQPQHF. The CDR3 DNA follows: TGCGCCAGCAGCCAAGTGTTAGGGACAGGATTAAGCAATCAGCCCCAGCATTTT.

This rearrangement joins TRBV5-1 to TRBJ2-1; the match to TRBD2 covers 13 bases. V was pared by 3 bases and J by 0 bases, with 9 bases of the junction left unmatched. Germline-derived CDR1 and CDR2 are SGHRS and YFSETQ. The CDR3 contains 19 residues. The CDR3 DNA sequence: TGCGCCAGCAGCTGGGACAGGGGACTAGCGGGGAGCTCCTACAATGAGCAGTTCTTC. It encodes CASSWDRGLAGSSYNEQFF. The full variable domain, its missing parts supplied by reference TRBV5-1 and TRBJ2-1, is KAGVTQTPRYLIKTRGQQVTLSCSPISGHRSVSWYQQTPGQGLQFLFEYFSETQRNKGNFPGRFSGRQFSNSRSEMNVSTLELGDSALYLCASSWDRGLAGSSYNEQFFGPGTRLTVL.

CDR3 DNA: TGTGCCATCAGTGACTATGCGGAGACCGGGGAGCTGTTTTTT. It encodes CAISDYAETGELFF. The genes are TRBV10-3 and TRBJ2-2; D is unclear. The germline V and J ends were trimmed by 3 bases and 5 bases, with 10 bases remaining between them. Germline CDR1 is ENHRY and CDR2 is SYGVKD. The length of the CDR3 is 14 residues.

The V call is TRBV6-1, the J call TRBJ2-1; D is tentatively TRBD1 or TRBD2 (5 bases each). The V end lost 3 bases, the J end lost 5 bases, and 14 bases lay between the germline ends. CDR3 size: 15 residues. Germline V gene sequence: CDR1 MNHNS, CDR2 SASEGT. For the CDR3, the DNA is TGTGCCAGCAGTGACGAGGGGACCTTCCACAATGAGCAGTTCTTC. It yields the protein CASSDEGTFHNEQFF.

V and J are TRBV5-1 and TRBJ1-1; 8 nucleotides match TRBD1. Trimming took 4 bases from V and 5 from J; bases not matched to a gene: 10. The CDR3 is made up of 15 amino acids. Germline loops: CDR1 SGHRS, CDR2 YFSETQ. The CDR3 region is CASSQDRAGGTEAFF. For the CDR3, the DNA is TGCGCCAGCAGCCAGGACAGGGCGGGCGGGACTGAAGCTTTCTTT.

J is TRBJ1-2 and V is TRBV29-1; D not resolved. In germline, CDR1 is SQVTM, CDR2 ANQGSEA. The CDR3 sequence is 12 residues long. V was clipped by 1 base and J by 8 bases, with 11 bases between them. The CDR3 spells CSVEAGDWGYTF. The CDR3 DNA follows: TGCAGCGTTGAAGCCGGGGATTGGGGCTACACCTTC.

The rearrangement uses TRBV2 and TRBJ2-5; D is uncertain. CDR1 SNHLY and CDR2 FYNNEI come from the germline V gene. The CDR3 is 12 amino acids. With 0 bases removed from V and 5 bases from J, the gap between germline ends came to 4 bases. The CDR3 sequence: CASSEASETQYF. The CDR3 DNA sequence: TGTGCCAGCAGTGAAGCTTCGGAGACCCAGTACTTC.

This clone has only a few counts. The chain uses TRBV7-9 and TRBJ1-2; D remains unclear. Trimming pared 0 bases from V and 6 bases from J, leaving 5 bases between. The germline gives CDR1 SEHNR, CDR2 FQNEAQ (reference sequence). This CDR3 contains 12 residues. The CDR3: CASSLAADGYTF. The DNA for the CDR3 is TGTGCCAGCAGCTTAGCGGCGGATGGCTACACCTTC.

The chain uses TRBV29-1 and TRBJ1-2, with D unclear. The CDR3 runs 15 residues. Germline CDR1 reads SQVTM; CDR2 reads ANQGSEA. V was clipped by 2 bases and J by 1 base, with 14 bases between them. The CDR3 DNA reads TGCAGCGTTGAAAAGAATCGGGATCGTAACTATGGCTACACCTTC. It yields the protein CSVEKNRDRNYGYTF.

J is TRBJ2-7 and V is TRBV5-1; 7 bases are a match to TRBD1. J was trimmed by 3 bases and V by 0 bases; bases with no gene match: 6. The germline V gene has CDR1 SGHRS and CDR2 YFSETQ. The CDR3 has 15 amino acids. The CDR3 region is CASSLGTGAFYEQYF. The CDR3 DNA reads TGCGCCAGCAGCTTGGGGACAGGAGCTTTCTACGAGCAGTACTTC.

The chain has TRBV4-2 and TRBJ2-1, with D unresolved. The CDR3 sequence is 15 residues long. V lost 0 bases and J 0 bases, leaving 6 bases between the germline ends. Germline V gene data show CDR1 as LGHNA and CDR2 as YNFKEQ. CDR3 DNA: TGTGCCAGCAGCCAAGACCACTCCTCCTACAATGAGCAGTTCTTC. Translation gives CASSQDHSSYNEQFF.

V is TRBV6-6 and J is TRBJ1-2; the D gene is possibly TRBD1 (5 bases). Germline CDR1 and CDR2: MNHNY and SVGAGI (reference sequence). The CDR3 totals 14 residues. The V end lost 0 bases, the J end lost 5 bases, and 10 bases lay between the germline ends. CDR3 sequence reads: CASSYSEGFYGYTF. The CDR3 bases are TGTGCCAGCAGTTACTCCGAGGGGTTTTATGGCTACACCTTC.

V gene TRBV4-3 combines with J gene TRBJ1-1; D is ambiguous. Looked up from germline, CDR1 is LGHNA and CDR2 is YSLEER. CDR3 size: 13 residues. Trimming removed 0 bases from V and 4 bases from J, with 6 bases in between. The CDR3 nucleotides read TGCGCCAGCAGCCAAGATCTGGCCACTGAAGCTTTCTTT. Residues: CASSQDLATEAFF.

The V call is TRBV30, the J call TRBJ2-7, with no clear D. V was cut by 0 bases and J by 3 bases, with 6 bases left in between. CDR3 length: 12 residues. Germline V gene data show CDR1 as GTSNPN and CDR2 as SVGIG (reference sequence). The CDR3 loop reads CAWSVTRYEQYF. Here the CDR3 DNA reads TGTGCCTGGAGTGTAACCCGCTACGAGCAGTACTTC.

This chain uses TRBV7-3 with TRBJ2-7; 8 bases are a match to TRBD1. Germline CDR1 and CDR2: SGHTA and FQGTGA. The CDR3 covers 14 residues. V shed 1 base, J shed 5 bases, and the junction held 4 bases outside the gene matches. This CDR3 is CASSLNAGGNEQYF. The CDR3 coding sequence is TGTGCCAGCAGCTTAAACGCAGGGGGCAACGAGCAGTACTTC. Based on the CDR3 plus reference TRBV7-3 and TRBJ2-7, the full variable domain is GAGVSQTPSNKVTEKGKYVELRCDPISGHTALYWYRQSLGQGPEFLIYFQGTGAADDSGLPNDRFFAVRPEGSVSTLKIQRTERGDSAVYLCASSLNAGGNEQYFGPGTRLTVT.

This sequence joins TRBV2 and TRBJ2-2; possibly TRBD2 for D (6 bases). Germline V gives CDR1 SNHLY, CDR2 FYNNEI. There are 13 residues in the CDR3. Trimming took 7 bases from V and 4 from J, leaving 10 bases between them. The CDR3 region is CASTGLSTGELFF. For the CDR3, the DNA is TGTGCCAGCACCGGACTATCCACCGGGGAGCTGTTTTTT.

The gene calls are TRBV7-5 and TRBJ2-1; the table's D gene call, TRBD2, was not cross checked with the DNA. TRBV7-5 is a recognized pseudogene. The CDR3 is 15 residues long. The CDR3 is CVRSLPSGTKNEQFF. The CDR3, as DNA: TGTGTCAGAAGCTTACCGTCCGGGACTAAAAATGAGCAGTTCTTC.

J is TRBJ1-2 and V is TRBV7-2; 8 bases map to TRBD1. CDR1 and CDR2 (germline): SGHTA, FQGNSA. The CDR3 has 15 residues. The junction had 9 bases not matched to a gene; V was cut back by 2 bases and J by 7 bases. Here the CDR3 DNA reads TGTGCCAGCAGCTTATGGTCCCAGGGGGCGAGTGGCTACACCTTC. Translation: CASSLWSQGASGYTF. Combining the CDR3 with reference TRBV7-2 and TRBJ1-2 gives the whole variable domain GAGVSQSPSNKVTEKGKDVELRCDPISGHTALYWYRQSLGQGLEFLIYFQGNSAPDKSGLPSDRFSAERTGGSVSTLTIQRTQQEDSAVYLCASSLWSQGASGYTFGSGTRLTVV.

V and J are TRBV11-1 and TRBJ1-2; D is unclear. V was clipped by 0 bases and J by 0 bases, with 5 bases between them. The CDR3 loop spans 14 amino acids. CDR1 and CDR2 from the germline V gene are SGHAT and FQDESV (reference sequence). The chain's CDR3 is CASSLAGTNYGYTF. As DNA, the CDR3 is TGTGCCAGCAGCTTAGCCGGAACTAACTATGGCTACACCTTC. Looking up the rest from reference TRBV11-1 and TRBJ1-2 gives the full variable domain: EAEVAQSPRYKITEKSQAVAFWCDPISGHATLYWYRQILGQGPELLVQFQDESVVDDSQLPKDRFSAERLKGVDSTLKIQPAELGDSAMYLCASSLAGTNYGYTFGSGTRLTVV.

This clone was seen more than once but under ten times. This rearrangement joins TRBV6-4 to TRBJ2-1; 8 bases agree with TRBD1. The V segment lost 10 bases and the J segment 4 bases; nucleotides outside the gene matches: 6. This CDR3 comprises 13 residues. Germline loops: CDR1 MRHNA, CDR2 SNTAGT. The CDR3 spells CATGQGAYNEQFF. DNA of the CDR3: TGTGCCACCGGACAGGGTGCTTACAATGAGCAGTTCTTC.

The rearrangement uses TRBV19 and TRBJ2-3; 9 bases match TRBD2. This CDR3 region has 19 residues. CDR1 and CDR2 from the germline V gene are LNHDA and SQIVND (reference sequence). V was clipped by 1 base and J by 2 bases; unmatched bases: 13. Here the CDR3 DNA reads TGTGCCAGTAGTATAGTGGGCGGGAGGGCCCCTCTGCCCACAGATACGCAGTATTTT. It specifies CASSIVGGRAPLPTDTQYF.

The chain uses TRBV4-1 and TRBJ2-7, with D possibly being TRBD1 or TRBD2 (5 bases each). The length of the CDR3 is 14 residues. Trimming removed 1 base from V and 2 bases from J, with 9 bases in between. Germline V gene lookup returns CDR1 MGHRA and CDR2 YSYEKL. The CDR3 sequence is CASSQVRGPYEQYF. In DNA form, the CDR3 reads TGCGCCAGCAGCCAAGTCCGGGGCCCCTACGAGCAGTACTTC.

The chain combines TRBV5-1 with TRBJ2-7; D may correspond to TRBD1 or TRBD2 (6 bases each). CDR3 size: 13 residues. Deletions cut 5 bases from V and 5 bases from J, with 14 bases between. The germline CDR1 and CDR2 sequences are SGHRS and YFSETQ. CDR3 sequence reads: CASRGGSRDEQYF. CDR3 in DNA: TGCGCCAGCAGGGGGGGCAGCCGGGACGAGCAGTACTTC.